This T cell receptor beta chain was sequenced during a study of blood T cell repertoires in COVID-19. Study background: T cells, B-cell-depleted T cells, or PBMCs supplied cDNA or gDNA.

The length of the CDR3 is 16 residues. V shed 10 bases and J 0 bases; nucleotides not matched to a gene: 12. The germline V gene has CDR1 LNHDA and CDR2 SQIVND (reference sequence). Only a few counts were recorded for this clone. Assay: immunoSEQ multiplex PCR; the TCRdb copy retains only in-frame clones and omits some. The sample yields tens of thousands of clones, 88% seen once. Sequencing input: peripheral blood. The genes are TRBV19 and TRBJ2-3; the match to TRBD2 covers 8 bases. The TCR was taken from a woman of 80 years or more with acute or convalescent COVID-19. CDR3 residues: CATRGAGEASTDTQYF. The CDR3, as DNA: TGTGCCACCAGGGGAGCGGGGGAAGCTAGCACAGATACGCAGTATTTT.